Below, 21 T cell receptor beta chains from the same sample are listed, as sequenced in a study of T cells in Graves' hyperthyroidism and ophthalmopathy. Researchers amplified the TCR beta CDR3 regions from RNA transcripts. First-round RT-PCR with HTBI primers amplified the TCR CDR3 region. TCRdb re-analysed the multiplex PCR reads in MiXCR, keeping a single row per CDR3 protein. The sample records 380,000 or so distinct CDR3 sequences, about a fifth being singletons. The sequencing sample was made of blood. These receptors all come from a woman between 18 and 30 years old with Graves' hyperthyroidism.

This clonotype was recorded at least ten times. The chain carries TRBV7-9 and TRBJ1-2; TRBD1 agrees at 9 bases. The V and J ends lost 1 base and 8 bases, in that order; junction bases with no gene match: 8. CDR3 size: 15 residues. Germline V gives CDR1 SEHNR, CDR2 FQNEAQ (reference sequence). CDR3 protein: CASSLVGTGSGGYTF. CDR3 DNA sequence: TGTGCCAGCAGCTTAGTCGGGACAGGGTCAGGGGGCTACACCTTC.

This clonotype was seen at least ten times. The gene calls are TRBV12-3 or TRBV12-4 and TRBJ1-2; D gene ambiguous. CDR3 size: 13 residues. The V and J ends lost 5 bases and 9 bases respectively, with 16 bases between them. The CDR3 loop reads CASSVYSGESYTF. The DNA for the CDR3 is TGTGCCAGCAGTGTCTACTCAGGTGAAAGCTACACCTTC.

The CDR3 DNA reads TGTGCCAGTACCGAGGGCTATGGCTACACCTTC. Protein product: CASTEGYGYTF. The chain combines TRBV19 with TRBJ1-2; D gene ambiguous. From germline, CDR1 is LNHDA and CDR2 SQIVND (reference sequence). Trimming cost V 7 bases and J 4 bases, with 7 bases left between them. This CDR3 comprises 11 residues. The full variable domain, its missing parts supplied by reference TRBV19 and TRBJ1-2, is DGGITQSPKYLFRKEGQNVTLSCEQNLNHDAMYWYRQDPGQGLRLIYYSQIVNDFQKGDIAEGYSVSREKKESFPLTVTSAQKNPTAFYLCASTEGYGYTFGSGTRLTVV.

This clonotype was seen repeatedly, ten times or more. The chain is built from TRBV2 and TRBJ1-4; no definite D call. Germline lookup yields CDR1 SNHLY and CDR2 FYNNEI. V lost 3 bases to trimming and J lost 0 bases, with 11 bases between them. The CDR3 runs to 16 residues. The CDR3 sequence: CASSEVDSATNEKLFF. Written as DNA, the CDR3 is TGTGCCAGCAGTGAGGTAGATTCCGCAACTAATGAAAAACTGTTTTTT.

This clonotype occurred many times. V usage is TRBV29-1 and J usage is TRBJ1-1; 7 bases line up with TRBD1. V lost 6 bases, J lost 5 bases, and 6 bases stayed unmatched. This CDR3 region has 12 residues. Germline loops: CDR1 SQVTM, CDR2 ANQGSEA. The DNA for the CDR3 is TGCAGCGTCACCTCAGGGGGTACTGAAGCTTTCTTT. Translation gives CSVTSGGTEAFF.

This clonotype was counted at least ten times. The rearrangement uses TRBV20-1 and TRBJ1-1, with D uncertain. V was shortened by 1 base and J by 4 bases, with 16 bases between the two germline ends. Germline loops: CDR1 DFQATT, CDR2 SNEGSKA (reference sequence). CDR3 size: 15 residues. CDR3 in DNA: TGCAGTGCTAGAGTAGCTGGGGATCTGGGCACTGAAGCTTTCTTT. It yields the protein CSARVAGDLGTEAFF.

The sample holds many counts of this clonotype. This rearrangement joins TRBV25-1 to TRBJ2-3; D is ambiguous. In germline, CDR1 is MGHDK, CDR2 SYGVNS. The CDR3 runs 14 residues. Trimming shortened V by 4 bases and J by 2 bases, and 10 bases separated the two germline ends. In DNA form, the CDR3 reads TGTGCCAGCAGTGCCCTACCCATCACAGATACGCAGTATTTT. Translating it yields CASSALPITDTQYF.

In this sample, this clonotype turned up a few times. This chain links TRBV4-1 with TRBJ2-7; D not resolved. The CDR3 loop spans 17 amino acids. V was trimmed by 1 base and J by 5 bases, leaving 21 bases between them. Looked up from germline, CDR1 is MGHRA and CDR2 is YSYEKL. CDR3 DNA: TGCGCCAGCAGCCAAGGTCCCGGCTTAACAAGATCGGACGAGCAGTACTTC. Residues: CASSQGPGLTRSDEQYF.

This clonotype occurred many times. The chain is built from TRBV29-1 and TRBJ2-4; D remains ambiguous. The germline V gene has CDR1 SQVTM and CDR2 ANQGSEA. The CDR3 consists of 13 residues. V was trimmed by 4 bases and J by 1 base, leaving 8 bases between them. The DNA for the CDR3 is TGCAGCGTTGTGGTATCGGCCAAAAACATTCAGTACTTC. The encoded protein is CSVVVSAKNIQYF.

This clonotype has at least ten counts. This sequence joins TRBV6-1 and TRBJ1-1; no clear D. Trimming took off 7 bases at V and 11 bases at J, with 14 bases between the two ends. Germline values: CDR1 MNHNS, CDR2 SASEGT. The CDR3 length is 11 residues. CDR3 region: CASMIEYRAFF. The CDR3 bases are TGTGCCAGCATGATAGAATATCGCGCTTTCTTT.

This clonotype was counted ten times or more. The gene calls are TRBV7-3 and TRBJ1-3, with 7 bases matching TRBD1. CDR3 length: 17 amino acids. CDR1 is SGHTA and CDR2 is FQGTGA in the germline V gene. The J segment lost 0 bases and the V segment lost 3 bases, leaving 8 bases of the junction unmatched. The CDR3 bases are TGTGCCAGCAGCTTGGCACCCAGGGGGATCTCTGGAAACACCATATATTTT. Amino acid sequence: CASSLAPRGISGNTIYF.

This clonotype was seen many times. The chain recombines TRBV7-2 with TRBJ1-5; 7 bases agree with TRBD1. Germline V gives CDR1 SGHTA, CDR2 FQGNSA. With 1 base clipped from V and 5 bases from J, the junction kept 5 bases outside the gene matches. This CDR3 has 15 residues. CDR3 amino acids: CASSLVGTGDQPQHF. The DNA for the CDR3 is TGTGCCAGCAGCTTAGTGGGAACAGGGGATCAGCCCCAGCATTTT. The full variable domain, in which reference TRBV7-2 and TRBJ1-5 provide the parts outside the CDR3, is GAGVSQSPSNKVTEKGKDVELRCDPISGHTALYWYRQSLGQGLEFLIYFQGNSAPDKSGLPSDRFSAERTGGSVSTLTIQRTQQEDSAVYLCASSLVGTGDQPQHFGDGTRLSIL.

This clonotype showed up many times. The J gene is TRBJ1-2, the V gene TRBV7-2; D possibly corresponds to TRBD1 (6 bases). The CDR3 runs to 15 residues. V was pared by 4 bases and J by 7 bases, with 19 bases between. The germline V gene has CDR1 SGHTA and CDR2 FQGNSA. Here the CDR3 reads CASSSSARGTAGYTF. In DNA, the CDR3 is TGTGCCAGCAGCTCTAGCGCCAGGGGAACGGCTGGCTACACCTTC.

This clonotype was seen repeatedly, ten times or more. CDR3 residues: CASKEGSRTEAFF. The CDR3 region has the DNA TGTGCCAGCAAAGAGGGCTCACGGACTGAAGCTTTCTTT. V usage is TRBV12-3 or TRBV12-4 and J usage is TRBJ1-1, with D unresolved. The V end was cut by 7 bases, the J end by 5 bases, with 14 bases between. This CDR3 comprises 13 residues.

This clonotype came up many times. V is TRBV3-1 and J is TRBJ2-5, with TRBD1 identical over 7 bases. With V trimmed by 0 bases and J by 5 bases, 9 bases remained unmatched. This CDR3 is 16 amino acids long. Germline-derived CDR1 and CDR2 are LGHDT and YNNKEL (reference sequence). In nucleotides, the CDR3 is TGTGCCAGCAGCCAAGACCCCAGGGGGTATGGTGAGACCCAGTACTTC. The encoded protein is CASSQDPRGYGETQYF.

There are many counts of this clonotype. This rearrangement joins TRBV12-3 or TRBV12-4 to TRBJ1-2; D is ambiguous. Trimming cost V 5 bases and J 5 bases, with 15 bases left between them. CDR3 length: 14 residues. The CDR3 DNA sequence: TGTGCCAGCAGTCACAGAAAAATACATTATGGCTACACCTTC. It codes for CASSHRKIHYGYTF.

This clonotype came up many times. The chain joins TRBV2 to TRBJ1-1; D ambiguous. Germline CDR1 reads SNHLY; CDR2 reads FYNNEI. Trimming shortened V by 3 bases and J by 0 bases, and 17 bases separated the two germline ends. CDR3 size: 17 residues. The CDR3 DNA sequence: TGTGCCAGCAGTGACCCCCCGAGACATATCATGAACACTGAAGCTTTCTTT. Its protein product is CASSDPPRHIMNTEAFF.

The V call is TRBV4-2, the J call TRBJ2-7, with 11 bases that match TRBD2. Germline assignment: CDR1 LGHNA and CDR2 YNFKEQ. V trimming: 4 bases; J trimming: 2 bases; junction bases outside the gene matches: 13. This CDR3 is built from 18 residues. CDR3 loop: CASSRQLASGGFTYEQYF. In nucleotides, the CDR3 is TGTGCCAGCAGCCGTCAACTTGCTAGCGGGGGGTTCACCTACGAGCAGTACTTC.

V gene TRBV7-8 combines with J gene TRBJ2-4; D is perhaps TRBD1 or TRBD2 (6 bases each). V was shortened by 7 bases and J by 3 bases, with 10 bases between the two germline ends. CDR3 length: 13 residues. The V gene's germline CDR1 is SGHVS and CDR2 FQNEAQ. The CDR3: CASNEGGKNIQYF. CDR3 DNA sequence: TGTGCCAGCAACGAGGGGGGCAAAAACATTCAGTACTTC.

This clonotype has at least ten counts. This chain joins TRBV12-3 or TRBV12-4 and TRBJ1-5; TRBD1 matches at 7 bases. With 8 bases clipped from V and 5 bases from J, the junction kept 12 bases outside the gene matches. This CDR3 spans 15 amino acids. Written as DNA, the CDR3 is TGTGCCAGCTCTCTTGTGGGGACAGCCGATCAGCCCCAGCATTTT. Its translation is CASSLVGTADQPQHF.

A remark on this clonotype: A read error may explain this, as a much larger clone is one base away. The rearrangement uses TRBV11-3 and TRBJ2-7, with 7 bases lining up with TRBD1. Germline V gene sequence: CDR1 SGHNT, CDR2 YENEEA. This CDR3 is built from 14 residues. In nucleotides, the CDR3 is TGTGTCAGCAGCTCCAGGGGGACGGTCAGCGAGCAGTACTTC. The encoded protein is CVSSSRGTVSEQYF.